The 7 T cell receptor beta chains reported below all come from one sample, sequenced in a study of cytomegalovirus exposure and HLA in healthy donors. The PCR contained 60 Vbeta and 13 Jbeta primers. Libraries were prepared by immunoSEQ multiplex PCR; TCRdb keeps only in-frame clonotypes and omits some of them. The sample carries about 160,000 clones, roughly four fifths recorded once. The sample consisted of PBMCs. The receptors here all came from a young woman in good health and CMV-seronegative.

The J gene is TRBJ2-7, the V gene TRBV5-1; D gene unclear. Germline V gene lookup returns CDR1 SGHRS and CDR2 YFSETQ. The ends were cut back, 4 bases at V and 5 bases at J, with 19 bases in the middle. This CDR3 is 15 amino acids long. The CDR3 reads CASSPFPQFFNEQYF. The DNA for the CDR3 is TGCGCCAGCAGCCCATTTCCCCAATTTTTCAACGAGCAGTACTTC.

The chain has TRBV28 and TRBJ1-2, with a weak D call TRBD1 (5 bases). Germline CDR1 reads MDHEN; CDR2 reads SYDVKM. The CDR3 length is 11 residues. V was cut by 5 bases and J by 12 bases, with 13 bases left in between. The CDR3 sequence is CASSLRGQHTF. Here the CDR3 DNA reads TGTGCCAGCAGTCTTAGGGGCCAACACACCTTC.

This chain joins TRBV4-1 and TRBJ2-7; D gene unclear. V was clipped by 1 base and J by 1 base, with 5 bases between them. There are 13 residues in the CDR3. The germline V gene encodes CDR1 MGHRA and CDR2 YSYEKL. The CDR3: CASSQVQSYEQYF. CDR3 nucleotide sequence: TGCGCCAGCAGCCAAGTACAGTCCTACGAGCAGTACTTC.

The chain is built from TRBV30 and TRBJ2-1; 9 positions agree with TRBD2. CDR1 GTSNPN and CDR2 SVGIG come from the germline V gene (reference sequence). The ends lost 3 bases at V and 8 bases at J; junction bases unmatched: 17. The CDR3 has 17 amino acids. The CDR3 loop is CAWRSTRFLAGSHEQFF. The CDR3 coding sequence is TGTGCCTGGAGGTCCACGAGGTTTCTAGCGGGGTCGCATGAGCAGTTCTTC.

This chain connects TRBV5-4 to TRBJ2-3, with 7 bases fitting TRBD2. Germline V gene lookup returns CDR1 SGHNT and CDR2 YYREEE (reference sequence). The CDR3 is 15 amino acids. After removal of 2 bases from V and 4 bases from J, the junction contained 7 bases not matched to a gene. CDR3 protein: CASSFGRMGADTQYF. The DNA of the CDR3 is TGTGCCAGCAGCTTCGGGAGGATGGGGGCAGATACGCAGTATTTT.

Written as DNA, the CDR3 is TGCGCCAGCAGCTTGGACAGGAGGGGGAACACTGAAGCTTTCTTT. Translating gives CASSLDRRGNTEAFF. The J gene is TRBJ1-1, the V gene TRBV5-1, with TRBD1 as a possible D gene (5 bases). The CDR3 contains 15 residues. Trimming took 0 bases from V and 1 from J, leaving 10 bases between them. CDR1 and CDR2 from the germline V gene are SGHRS and YFSETQ.

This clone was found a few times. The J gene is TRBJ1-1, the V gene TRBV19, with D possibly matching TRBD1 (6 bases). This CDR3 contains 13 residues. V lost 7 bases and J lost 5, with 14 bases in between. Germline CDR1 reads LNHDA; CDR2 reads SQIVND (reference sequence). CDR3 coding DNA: TGTGCCAGTACCCCCGGGGGGCGGACTGAAGCTTTCTTT. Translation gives CASTPGGRTEAFF.